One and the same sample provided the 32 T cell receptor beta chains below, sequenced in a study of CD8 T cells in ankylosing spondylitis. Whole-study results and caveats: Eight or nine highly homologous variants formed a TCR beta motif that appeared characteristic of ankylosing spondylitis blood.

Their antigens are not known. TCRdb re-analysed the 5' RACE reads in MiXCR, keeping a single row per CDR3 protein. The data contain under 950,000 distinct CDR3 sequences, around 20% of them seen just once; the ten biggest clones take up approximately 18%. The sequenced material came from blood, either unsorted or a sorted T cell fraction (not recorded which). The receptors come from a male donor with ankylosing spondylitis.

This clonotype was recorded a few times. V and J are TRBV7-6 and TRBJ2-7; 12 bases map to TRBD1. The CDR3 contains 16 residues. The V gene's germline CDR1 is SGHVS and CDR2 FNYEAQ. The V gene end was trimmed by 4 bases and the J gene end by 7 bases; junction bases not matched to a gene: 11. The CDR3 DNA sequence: TGTGCCAGCAGCTCACTACCACGGGACAGGGGGCATGAGCAGTACTTC. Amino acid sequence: CASSSLPRDRGHEQYF.

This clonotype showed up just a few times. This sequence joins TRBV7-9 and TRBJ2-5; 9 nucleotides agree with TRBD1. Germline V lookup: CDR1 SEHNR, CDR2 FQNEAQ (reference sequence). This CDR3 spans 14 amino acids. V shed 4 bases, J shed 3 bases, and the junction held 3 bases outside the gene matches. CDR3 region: CASSWTGVKETQYF. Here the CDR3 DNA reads TGTGCCAGCAGCTGGACAGGGGTCAAAGAGACCCAGTACTTC. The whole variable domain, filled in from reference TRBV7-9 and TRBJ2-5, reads DTGVSQNPRHKITKRGQNVTFRCDPISEHNRLYWYRQTLGQGPEFLTYFQNEAQLEKSRLLSDRFSAERPKGSFSTLEIQRTEQGDSAMYLCASSWTGVKETQYFGPGTRLLVL.

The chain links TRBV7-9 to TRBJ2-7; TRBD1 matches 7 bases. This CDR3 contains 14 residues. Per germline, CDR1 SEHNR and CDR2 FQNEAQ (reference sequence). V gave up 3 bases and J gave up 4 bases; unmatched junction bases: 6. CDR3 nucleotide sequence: TGTGCCAGCAGCTTCGCTCGACAGGGATACGAGCAGTACTTC. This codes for CASSFARQGYEQYF. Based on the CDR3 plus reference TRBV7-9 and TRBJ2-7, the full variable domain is DTGVSQNPRHKITKRGQNVTFRCDPISEHNRLYWYRQTLGQGPEFLTYFQNEAQLEKSRLLSDRFSAERPKGSFSTLEIQRTEQGDSAMYLCASSFARQGYEQYFGPGTRLTVT.

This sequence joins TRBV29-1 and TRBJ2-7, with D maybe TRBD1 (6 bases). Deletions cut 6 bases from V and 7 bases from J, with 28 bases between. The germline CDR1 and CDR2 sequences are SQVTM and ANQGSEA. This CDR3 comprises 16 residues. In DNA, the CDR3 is TGCAGCGTCGCTTCTTCCGGGACAATAGGTCGAGGGGAGCAGTACTTC. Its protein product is CSVASSGTIGRGEQYF.

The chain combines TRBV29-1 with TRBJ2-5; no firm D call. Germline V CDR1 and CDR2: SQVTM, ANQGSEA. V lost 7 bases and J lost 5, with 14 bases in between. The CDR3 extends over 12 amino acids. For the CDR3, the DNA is TGCAGCGCCAGATCGGACCTGGAGACCCAGTACTTC. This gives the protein CSARSDLETQYF. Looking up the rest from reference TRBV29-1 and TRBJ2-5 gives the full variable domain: SAVISQKPSRDICQRGTSLTIQCQVDSQVTMMFWYRQQPGQSLTLIATANQGSEATYESGFVIDKFPISRPNLTFSTLTVSNMSPEDSSIYLCSARSDLETQYFGPGTRLLVL.

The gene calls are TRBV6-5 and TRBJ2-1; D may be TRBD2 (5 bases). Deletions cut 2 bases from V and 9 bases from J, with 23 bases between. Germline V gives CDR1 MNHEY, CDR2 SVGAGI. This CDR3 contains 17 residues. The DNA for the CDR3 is TGTGCCAGCAGTTACATGGCGGGCGCTTTCTTCGCCGCTGAGCAGTTCTTC. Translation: CASSYMAGAFFAAEQFF.

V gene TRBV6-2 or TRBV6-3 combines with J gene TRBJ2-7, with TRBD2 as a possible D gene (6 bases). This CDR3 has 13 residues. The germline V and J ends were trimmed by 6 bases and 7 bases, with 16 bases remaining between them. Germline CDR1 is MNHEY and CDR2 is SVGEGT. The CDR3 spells CASSPGTSWEQYF. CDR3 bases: TGTGCCAGCAGCCCAGGGACTTCGTGGGAGCAGTACTTC.

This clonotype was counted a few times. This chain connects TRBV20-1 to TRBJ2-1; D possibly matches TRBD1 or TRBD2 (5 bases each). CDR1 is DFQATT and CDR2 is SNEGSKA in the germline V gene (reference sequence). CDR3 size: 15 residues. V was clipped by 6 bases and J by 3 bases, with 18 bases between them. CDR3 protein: CSALTPGTIYNEQFF. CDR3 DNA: TGCAGTGCCCTGACCCCCGGGACGATCTACAATGAGCAGTTCTTC.

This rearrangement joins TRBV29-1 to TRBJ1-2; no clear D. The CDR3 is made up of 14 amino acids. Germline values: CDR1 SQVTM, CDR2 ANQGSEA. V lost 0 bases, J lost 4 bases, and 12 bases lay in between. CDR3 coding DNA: TGCAGCGTTGAAGATCTCGGGATGGGCTATGGCTACACCTTC. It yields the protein CSVEDLGMGYGYTF.

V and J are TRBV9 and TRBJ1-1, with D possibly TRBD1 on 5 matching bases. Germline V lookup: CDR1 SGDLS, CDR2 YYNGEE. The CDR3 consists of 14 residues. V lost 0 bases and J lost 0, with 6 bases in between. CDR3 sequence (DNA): TGTGCCAGCAGCGTAGCAGGGATGAACACTGAAGCTTTCTTT. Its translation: CASSVAGMNTEAFF. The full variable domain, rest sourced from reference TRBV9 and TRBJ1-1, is DSGVTQTPKHLITATGQRVTLRCSPRSGDLSVYWYQQSLDQGLQFLIQYYNGEERAKGNILERFSAQQFPDLHSELNLSSLELGDSALYFCASSVAGMNTEAFFGQGTRLTVV.

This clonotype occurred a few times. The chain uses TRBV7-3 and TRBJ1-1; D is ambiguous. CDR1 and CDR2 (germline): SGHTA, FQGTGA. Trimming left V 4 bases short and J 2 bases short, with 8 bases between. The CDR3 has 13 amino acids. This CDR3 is CASSSSSNTEAFF. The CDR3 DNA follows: TGTGCCAGCAGCTCTTCCAGCAACACTGAAGCTTTCTTT.

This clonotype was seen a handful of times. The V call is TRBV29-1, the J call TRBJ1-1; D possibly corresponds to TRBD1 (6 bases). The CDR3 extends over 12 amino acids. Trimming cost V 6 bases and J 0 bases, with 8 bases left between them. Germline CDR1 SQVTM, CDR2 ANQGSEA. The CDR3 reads CSVGQMNTEAFF. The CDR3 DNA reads TGCAGCGTCGGACAGATGAACACTGAAGCTTTCTTT.

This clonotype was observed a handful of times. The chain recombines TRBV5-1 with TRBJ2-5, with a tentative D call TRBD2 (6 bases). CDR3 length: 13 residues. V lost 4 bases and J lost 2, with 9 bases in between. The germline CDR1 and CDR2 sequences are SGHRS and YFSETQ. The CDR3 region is CASSISGQETQYF. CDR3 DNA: TGCGCCAGCAGCATTAGCGGACAAGAGACCCAGTACTTC.

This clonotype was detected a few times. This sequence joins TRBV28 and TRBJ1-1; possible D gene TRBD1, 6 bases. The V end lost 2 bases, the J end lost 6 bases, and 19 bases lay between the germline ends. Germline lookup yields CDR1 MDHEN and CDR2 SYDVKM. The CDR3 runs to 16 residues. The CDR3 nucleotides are TGTGCCAGCAGTTTACCCCGGCAGGGGTGGGATCCTGAAGCTTTCTTT. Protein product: CASSLPRQGWDPEAFF.

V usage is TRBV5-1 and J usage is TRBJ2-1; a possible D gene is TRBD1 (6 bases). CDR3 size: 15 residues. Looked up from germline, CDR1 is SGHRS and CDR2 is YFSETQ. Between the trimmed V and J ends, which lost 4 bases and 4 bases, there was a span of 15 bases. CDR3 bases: TGCGCCAGCAGCCCGGGGACAACCGTTTACAATGAGCAGTTCTTC. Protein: CASSPGTTVYNEQFF.

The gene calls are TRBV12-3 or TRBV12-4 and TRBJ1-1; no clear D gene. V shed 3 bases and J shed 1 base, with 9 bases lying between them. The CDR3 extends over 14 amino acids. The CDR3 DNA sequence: TGTGCCAGCAGTTTCCGGCAGGAGAACACTGAAGCTTTCTTT. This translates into CASSFRQENTEAFF.

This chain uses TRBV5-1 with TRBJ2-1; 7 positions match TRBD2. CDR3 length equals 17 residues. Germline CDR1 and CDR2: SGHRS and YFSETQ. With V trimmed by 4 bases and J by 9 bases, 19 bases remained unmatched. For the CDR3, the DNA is TGCGCCAGCAGCAAGCGTCGAGGACTAGGGTTATTAGGTGAGCAGTTCTTC. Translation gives CASSKRRGLGLLGEQFF.

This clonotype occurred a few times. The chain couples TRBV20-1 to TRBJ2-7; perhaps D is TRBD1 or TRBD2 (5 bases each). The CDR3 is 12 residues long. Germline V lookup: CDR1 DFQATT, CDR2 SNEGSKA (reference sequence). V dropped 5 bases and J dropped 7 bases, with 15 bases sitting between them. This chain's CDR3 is CSAGGMSGEQYF. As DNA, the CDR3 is TGCAGTGCTGGGGGTATGTCGGGGGAGCAGTACTTC.

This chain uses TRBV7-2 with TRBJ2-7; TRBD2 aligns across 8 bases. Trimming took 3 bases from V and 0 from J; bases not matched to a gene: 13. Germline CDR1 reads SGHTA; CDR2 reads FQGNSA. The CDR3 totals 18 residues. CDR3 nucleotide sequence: TGTGCCAGCAGCTTTAGCGGCGGGGGGCGTATTAGCTCCTACGAGCAGTACTTC. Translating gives CASSFSGGGRISSYEQYF.

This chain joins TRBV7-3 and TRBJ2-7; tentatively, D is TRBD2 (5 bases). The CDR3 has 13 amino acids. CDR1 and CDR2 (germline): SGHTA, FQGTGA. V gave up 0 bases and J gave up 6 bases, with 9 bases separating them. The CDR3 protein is CASSLTPGSEQYF. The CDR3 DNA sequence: TGTGCCAGCAGCTTAACGCCGGGGAGCGAGCAGTACTTC.

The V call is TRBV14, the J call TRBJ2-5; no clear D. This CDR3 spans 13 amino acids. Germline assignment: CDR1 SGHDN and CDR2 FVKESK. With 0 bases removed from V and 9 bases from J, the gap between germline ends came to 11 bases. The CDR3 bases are TGTGCCAGCAGCCAAGACCCACCAGGCGCCCAGTACTTC. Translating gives CASSQDPPGAQYF.

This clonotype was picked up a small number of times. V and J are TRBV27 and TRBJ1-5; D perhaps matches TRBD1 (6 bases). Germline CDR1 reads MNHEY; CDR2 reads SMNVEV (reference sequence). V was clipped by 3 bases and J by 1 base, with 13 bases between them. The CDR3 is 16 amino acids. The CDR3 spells CASSLAAGESNQPQHF. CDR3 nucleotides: TGTGCCAGCAGTTTGGCGGCAGGGGAAAGCAATCAGCCCCAGCATTTT.

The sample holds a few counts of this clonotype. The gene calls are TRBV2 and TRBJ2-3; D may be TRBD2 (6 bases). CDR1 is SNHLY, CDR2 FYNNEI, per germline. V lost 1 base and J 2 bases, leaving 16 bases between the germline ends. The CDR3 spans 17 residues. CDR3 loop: CASSEGFGSGATDTQYF. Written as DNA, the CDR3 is TGTGCCAGCAGTGAAGGGTTCGGGAGTGGGGCCACAGATACGCAGTATTTT.

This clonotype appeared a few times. The CDR3, as DNA: TGCGCCAGCAGCCCAGGGTCACTAAACACCGGGGAGCTGTTTTTT. It yields the protein CASSPGSLNTGELFF. This sequence joins TRBV5-1 and TRBJ2-2; D may be TRBD1 (5 bases). This CDR3 region has 15 residues. Germline CDR1 and CDR2: SGHRS and YFSETQ. With 4 bases removed from V and 2 bases from J, the gap between germline ends came to 12 bases.

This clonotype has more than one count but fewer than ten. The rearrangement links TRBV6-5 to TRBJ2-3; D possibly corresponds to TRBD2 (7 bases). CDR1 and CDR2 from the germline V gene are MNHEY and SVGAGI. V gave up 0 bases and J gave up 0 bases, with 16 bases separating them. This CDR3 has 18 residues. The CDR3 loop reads CASSYSSWGGLSTDTQYF. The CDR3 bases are TGTGCCAGCAGTTACTCCTCCTGGGGGGGGCTAAGCACAGATACGCAGTATTTT.

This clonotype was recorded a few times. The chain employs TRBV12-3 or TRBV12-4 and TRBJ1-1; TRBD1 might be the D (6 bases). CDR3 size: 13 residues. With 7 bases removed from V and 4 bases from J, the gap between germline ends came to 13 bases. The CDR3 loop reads CASNLQGITEAFF. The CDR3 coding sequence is TGTGCCAGCAACCTTCAGGGGATCACTGAAGCTTTCTTT.

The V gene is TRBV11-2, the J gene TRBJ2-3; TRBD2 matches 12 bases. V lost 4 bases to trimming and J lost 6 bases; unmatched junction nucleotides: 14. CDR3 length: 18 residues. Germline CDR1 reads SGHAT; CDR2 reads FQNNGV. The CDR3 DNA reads TGTGCCAGCAGCTCCCCGGGGCTAGCGGGAGGGCCGCGGGATACGCAGTATTTT. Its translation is CASSSPGLAGGPRDTQYF.

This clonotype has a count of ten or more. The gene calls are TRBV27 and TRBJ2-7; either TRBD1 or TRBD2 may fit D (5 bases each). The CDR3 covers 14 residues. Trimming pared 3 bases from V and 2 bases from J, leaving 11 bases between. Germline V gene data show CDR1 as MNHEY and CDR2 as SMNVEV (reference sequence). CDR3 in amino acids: CASSFDGAAYEQYF. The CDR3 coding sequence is TGTGCCAGCAGTTTTGACGGGGCGGCCTACGAGCAGTACTTC.

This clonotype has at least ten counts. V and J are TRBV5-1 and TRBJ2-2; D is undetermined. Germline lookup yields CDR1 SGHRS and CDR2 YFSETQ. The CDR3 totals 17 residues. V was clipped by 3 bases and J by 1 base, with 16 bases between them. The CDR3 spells CASSSSPTPLNTGELFF. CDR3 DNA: TGCGCCAGCAGCTCTTCGCCCACTCCATTGAACACCGGGGAGCTGTTTTTT.

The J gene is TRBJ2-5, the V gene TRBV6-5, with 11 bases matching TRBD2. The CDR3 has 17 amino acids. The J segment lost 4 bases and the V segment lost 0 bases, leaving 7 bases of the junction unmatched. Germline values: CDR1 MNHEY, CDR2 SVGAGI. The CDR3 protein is CASSYSRASGGSETQYF. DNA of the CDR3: TGTGCCAGCAGTTACTCGAGAGCTAGCGGGGGGTCAGAGACCCAGTACTTC.

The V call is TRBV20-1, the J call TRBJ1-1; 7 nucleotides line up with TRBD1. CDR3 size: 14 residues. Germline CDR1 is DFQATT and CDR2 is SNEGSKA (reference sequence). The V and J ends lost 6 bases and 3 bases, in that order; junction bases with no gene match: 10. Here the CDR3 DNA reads TGCAGTGCCCCCCGGGGAGGGGGCTACACTGAAGCTTTCTTT. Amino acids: CSAPRGGGYTEAFF.

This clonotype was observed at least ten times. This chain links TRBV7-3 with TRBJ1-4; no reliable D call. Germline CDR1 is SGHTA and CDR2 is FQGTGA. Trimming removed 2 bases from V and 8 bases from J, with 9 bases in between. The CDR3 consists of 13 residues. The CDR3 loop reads CASSLRGGEKLFF. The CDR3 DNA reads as TGTGCCAGCAGCTTACGAGGCGGCGAAAAACTGTTTTTT.